Below, 9 T cell receptor beta chains from the same sample are listed, as sequenced in a study of blood T cell repertoires in COVID-19. Produced via immunoSEQ multiplex PCR; TCRdb's table is partial and in-frame only. The sample records about 380,000 clones, 70% to 90% being singletons. Sequences were obtained from peripheral blood. These receptors came from a man aged 35-49 years with acute or convalescent COVID-19.

V is TRBV18 and J is TRBJ2-2; the D gene is possibly TRBD2 (6 bases). Per germline, CDR1 KGHSH and CDR2 LQKENI. V was clipped by 6 bases and J by 4 bases, with 18 bases between them. CDR3 length: 16 amino acids. The CDR3 DNA reads TGTGCCAGCTCGTGGGGCGGGGTCCGAGGCACCGGGGAGCTGTTTTTT. This sequence encodes CASSWGGVRGTGELFF.

The chain carries TRBV28 and TRBJ1-6, with 7 bases identical to TRBD1. This CDR3 spans 16 amino acids. Germline V lookup: CDR1 MDHEN, CDR2 SYDVKM. Unmatched junction bases numbered 12, after V lost 6 bases and J lost 7 bases. CDR3 region: CASSLAWGQMNSPLHF. The CDR3 region has the DNA TGTGCCAGCAGCCTCGCATGGGGACAGATGAATTCACCCCTCCACTTT.

The count of this clone is one. V usage is TRBV7-6 and J usage is TRBJ1-5; tentatively, D is TRBD1 (6 bases). In germline, CDR1 is SGHVS, CDR2 FNYEAQ. The CDR3 runs to 14 residues. V shed 5 bases and J shed 6 bases, with 14 bases lying between them. This CDR3 reads CASSPSGGSQPQHF. CDR3 nucleotides: TGTGCCAGCAGCCCATCGGGGGGCTCTCAGCCCCAGCATTTT.

The V and J genes are TRBV6-5 and TRBJ2-5, with 10 bases aligning to TRBD2. The CDR3 has 15 residues. The ends lost 7 bases at V and 4 bases at J; junction bases unmatched: 9. Germline assignment: CDR1 MNHEY and CDR2 SVGAGI. CDR3 bases: TGTGCCAGCACCACCCCAGCGGGAGGGGGAGAGACCCAGTACTTC. Protein product: CASTTPAGGGETQYF.

The chain uses TRBV3-1 (or the pseudogene TRBV3-2) and TRBJ2-3; tentatively, D is TRBD1 (6 bases). CDR1 LGHDT and CDR2 YNNKEL come from the germline V gene (reference sequence). Deletions cut 0 bases from V and 2 bases from J, with 15 bases between. There are 17 residues in the CDR3. In nucleotides, the CDR3 is TGTGCCAGCAGCCAAGATGGGGGCGGAAGCTCCACAGATACGCAGTATTTT. As protein: CASSQDGGGSSTDTQYF.

The rearrangement joins TRBV6-5 to TRBJ2-7; 8 positions match TRBD1. J lost 5 bases, V lost 7 bases, and 13 bases had no gene match. Germline loops: CDR1 MNHEY, CDR2 SVGAGI. The CDR3 length is 15 residues. CDR3 bases: TGTGCCAGCAACCTCGACAGGGGAAGCGACCACGAGCAGTACTTC. This codes for CASNLDRGSDHEQYF.

The V gene is TRBV9, the J gene TRBJ1-3; D is undetermined. This CDR3 spans 18 amino acids. Trimming left V 0 bases short and J 3 bases short, with 19 bases between. In germline, CDR1 is SGDLS, CDR2 YYNGEE. The CDR3 loop reads CASSVASGEGEVGNTIYF. The CDR3 DNA follows: TGTGCCAGCAGCGTAGCTTCTGGGGAGGGAGAGGTTGGAAACACCATATATTTT.

The gene calls are TRBV5-6 and TRBJ2-5; D might be TRBD1 (6 bases). The germline gives CDR1 SGHDT, CDR2 YYEEEE. The CDR3 totals 13 residues. Between the trimmed V and J ends, which lost 7 bases and 5 bases, there was a span of 15 bases. DNA of the CDR3: TGTGCCAGCTCCGGGACACCGAGGGAGACCCAGTACTTC. It translates to CASSGTPRETQYF.

The V call is TRBV15, the J call TRBJ2-5; no clear D. There are 12 residues in the CDR3. In germline, CDR1 is LNHNV, CDR2 YYDKDF (reference sequence). The V end lost 0 bases, the J end lost 5 bases, and 4 bases lay between the germline ends. CDR3 residues: CATSRDMETQYF. The CDR3 bases are TGTGCCACCAGCAGAGATATGGAGACCCAGTACTTC.